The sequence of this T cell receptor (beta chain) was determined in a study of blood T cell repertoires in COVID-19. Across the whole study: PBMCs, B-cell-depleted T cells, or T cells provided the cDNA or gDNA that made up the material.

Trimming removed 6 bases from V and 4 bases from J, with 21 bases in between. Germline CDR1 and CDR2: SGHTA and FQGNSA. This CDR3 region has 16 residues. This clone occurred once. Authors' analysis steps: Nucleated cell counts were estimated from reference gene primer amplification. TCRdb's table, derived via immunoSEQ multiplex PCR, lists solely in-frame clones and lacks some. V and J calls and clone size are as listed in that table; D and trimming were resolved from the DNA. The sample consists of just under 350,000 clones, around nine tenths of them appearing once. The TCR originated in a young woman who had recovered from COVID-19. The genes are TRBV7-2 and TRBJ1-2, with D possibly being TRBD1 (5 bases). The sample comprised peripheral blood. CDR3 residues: CASSGQGGVGSYGYTF. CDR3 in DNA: TGTGCCAGCAGTGGGCAGGGAGGTGTAGGAAGCTATGGCTACACCTTC.